Described below is a single T cell receptor beta chain sequence and its context. No cognate antigen has been identified for it. There are no base qualities to consult, and no much larger clone falls within one base. This sample is drawn from a study of T cells in Graves' hyperthyroidism and ophthalmopathy (dated by TCRdb to the late 2010s). Background on the whole study: Peripheral blood was sampled at the time of initial diagnosis, prior to any treatment. An independent validation cohort of around 19 hyperthyroidism patients and approximately 17 patients who later progressed to ophthalmopathy tested prospective prediction of ophthalmopathy. A discovery cohort of roughly 96 patients, approximately 45 with Graves' ophthalmopathy and 57 with stable Graves' hyperthyroidism, was used to find distinguishing TCR V-J signatures. After sampling, hyperthyroidism patients received methimazole starting at 30 mg daily, and ophthalmopathy patients received high-dose intravenous methylprednisolone. For training and testing, the 100 or so patients in the discovery cohort were randomly divided in a 7:3 ratio. The study also compared thyroid tissue and blood T-cell repertoires from more than 5 Graves' hyperthyroidism patients. TCR Vbeta CDR3 sequencing of roughly 140 peripheral blood samples (under 45 ophthalmopathy, 75 or so hyperthyroidism and roughly 17 progressor patients) is reported in the paper. The study at large found these results: In validation, progression to ophthalmopathy was predicted by the model with 70% to 71% sensitivity and 72.22% specificity, a median of about 6.4 months before onset. Sample size was not statistically predetermined, and blinding of investigators to group allocation was not performed. A model built on a 13 V-J signature distinguished ophthalmopathy from stable hyperthyroidism, reaching around 90% sensitivity and around 82% specificity in cross-validation and 80%/75% in testing. Most expanded thyroid clonotypes (frequency above 0.001) were also detected in blood, a finding suggesting that blood repertoires may reflect thyroid immune responses.

Ophthalmopathy patients had moderately to severely active disease, Clinical Activity Score of at least 3, NOSPECS grade of at least 4, and duration under 3 months. Patients with uncontrolled infections, other autoimmune diseases, pregnancy or lactation were excluded. Clinical symptoms, serum thyroxine and TRAb, thyroid ultrasound, and orbital computed tomography formed the basis for the diagnoses. PBMCs were isolated from 7.5 to 10 ml of fresh peripheral blood by Ficoll-Paque density gradient centrifugation. Trizol reagent was used to extract total RNA, and RNA quality was then checked on an Agilent 2100 Bioanalyzer. V ends up 5 bases short and J 5 bases short, with an unmatched junction base count of 10. As encoded in the germline V gene, CDR1 is MNHNS while CDR2 is SASEGT. Its CDR3 holds 18 amino acids, cysteine through phenylalanine. The only DNA kept is the CDR3, 54 bases in frame from the first base.

The TCR beta CDR3 regions were amplified from RNA transcripts. A first-round RT-PCR of the TCR CDR3 used the HTBI primer set with the Qiagen OneStep RT-PCR kit. Libraries were constructed in a second round of multiplex PCR, after which size selection and purification were carried out. Sequencing of the libraries was done on an Illumina HiSeq2000 using paired-end 100 bp reads. In the source study's methods: SOAPnuke was used to process the raw data, with reads discarded if the reads contained adapters or uncalled bases, had a mean Phred below 15, or lacked an exact constant-primer or identifier match. High-quality paired reads were merged using COPE v1.2.5, and each unique nucleotide sequence was defined as a clonotype. MiTCR v1.1 was used to align clonotypes to the IMGT TRBV, TRBD and TRBJ reference segments. The analysis was restricted to V-J combinations with a frequency above 0.0001, which together covered 99% to 99.2% of the repertoires. The TCS score was defined as F50 (clonal expansion) divided by E x V (chaos), with BLOSUM62-based TCRdist calculated between CDR3 peptides within each V-J. Welch's t-statistics and random forest reduced 500 to 550 V-J features to 13, which were used in a naive Bayes classifier (R e1071). TCRdb took the public reads, trimmed them with fastp at Q25, ran MiXCR for clone calling and kept in-frame beta chains. Rows merge per CDR3 protein into single entries with the most common DNA and genes. TCRdb's processing, not the authors' own work, is the source of the V and J calls. The sample yields about 600,000 distinct CDR3 sequences; 14% were counted once. The top ten clones comprise more than 6% of the sample.

Input material: blood. The TCR was taken from a woman younger than 30 with Graves' ophthalmopathy. The chain is made from TRBV6-1 and TRBJ2-3; 16 central bases correspond to TRBD2. The encoded CDR3 is CASSLSGTSGRAGDTQYF. The nucleotides read TGTGCCAGCAGTCTCTCCGGGACTAGCGGGAGGGCGGGAGATACGCAGTATTTT.